One sample yielded the 23 T cell receptor beta chains listed below, sequenced in a study of T cell changes during pregnancy in multiple sclerosis. Produced via immunoSEQ multiplex PCR; TCRdb's table is partial and in-frame only. Of 55,000 to 65,000 clones in the sample, 90% were seen once. Source: peripheral blood, taken in the first trimester of pregnancy. The source of these receptors is a female donor in good health, enrolled as a control in a pregnancy study.

This rearrangement joins TRBV2 to TRBJ2-5; 9 nucleotides line up with TRBD1. V lost 6 bases and J lost 4; bases outside the gene matches: 6. This CDR3 spans 14 amino acids. Germline CDR1 is SNHLY and CDR2 is FYNNEI. The CDR3 bases are TGTGCCAGCAGCCATGACAGGGGGATAGAGACCCAGTACTTC. It yields the protein CASSHDRGIETQYF.

This rearrangement joins TRBV29-1 to TRBJ1-2; the D is unclear. V dropped 5 bases and J dropped 1 base, with 5 bases sitting between them. CDR1 SQVTM and CDR2 ANQGSEA come from the germline V gene. The CDR3 sequence is 11 residues long. In nucleotides, the CDR3 is TGCAGCGTTAGACTTAACTATGGCTACACCTTC. Residues: CSVRLNYGYTF.

The chain is built from TRBV15 and TRBJ2-3, with D possibly matching TRBD2 (5 bases). V shed 2 bases and J shed 7 bases, with 16 bases lying between them. Germline CDR1 reads LNHNV; CDR2 reads YYDKDF (reference sequence). The CDR3 totals 15 residues. The CDR3 bases are TGTGCCACCAGCAGATCGGGATTCCTTTCATATACGCAGTATTTT. Its translation: CATSRSGFLSYTQYF.

The rearrangement links TRBV5-6 to TRBJ1-3; 8 nucleotides line up with TRBD1. The CDR3 runs 15 residues. The V gene's germline CDR1 is SGHDT and CDR2 YYEEEE. After removal of 4 bases from V and 4 bases from J, the junction contained 7 bases not matched to a gene. CDR3: CASSADRVGGNTIYF. The CDR3, as DNA: TGTGCCAGCAGCGCGGACAGGGTAGGCGGAAACACCATATATTTT. Supplemented by reference TRBV5-6 and TRBJ1-3, the full variable domain reads DAGVTQSPTHLIKTRGQQVTLRCSPKSGHDTVSWYQQALGQGPQFIFQYYEEEERQRGNFPDRFSGHQFPNYSSELNVNALLLGDSALYLCASSADRVGGNTIYFGEGSWLTVV.

This rearrangement joins TRBV28 to TRBJ1-2, with D perhaps TRBD1 (6 bases). The CDR3 totals 14 residues. Trimming shortened V by 5 bases and J by 5 bases, and 15 bases separated the two germline ends. Germline V gives CDR1 MDHEN, CDR2 SYDVKM. The CDR3 nucleotides are TGTGCCAGCAGTCCTACAGGGACGGGGTATGGCTACACCTTC. Amino acid sequence: CASSPTGTGYGYTF.

The CDR3 here is CASSLARQETQYF. The DNA for the CDR3 is TGTGCCAGCAGCCTGGCACGGCAAGAGACCCAGTACTTC. V gene TRBV5-4 combines with J gene TRBJ2-5, with no clear D. CDR3 size: 13 residues. Trimming cost V 4 bases and J 2 bases, with 9 bases left between them. Germline V gene lookup returns CDR1 SGHNT and CDR2 YYREEE (reference sequence).

This clone was recorded once. The CDR3 here is CAIRTGSGEQYF. The CDR3 coding sequence is TGTGCCATCAGGACTGGGTCTGGCGAGCAGTACTTC. The chain uses TRBV10-3 and TRBJ2-7; D gene unclear. V was clipped by 6 bases and J by 6 bases, with 12 bases between them. The CDR3 spans 12 residues. Germline assignment: CDR1 ENHRY and CDR2 SYGVKD.

CDR3 coding DNA: TGTGCCAGCAGTGGACTAGCGGCGAACACCGGGGAGCTGTTTTTT. Translation gives CASSGLAANTGELFF. The chain is built from TRBV4-2 and TRBJ2-2; 10 bases fit TRBD2. From germline, CDR1 is LGHNA and CDR2 YNFKEQ. V lost 6 bases and J lost 0; bases outside the gene matches: 1. The CDR3 spans 15 residues.

The V call is TRBV27, the J call TRBJ2-2; 9 nucleotides match TRBD1. CDR1 is MNHEY, CDR2 SMNVEV, per germline (reference sequence). This CDR3 has 17 amino acids. The junction had 3 bases not matched to a gene; V was cut back by 0 bases and J by 1 base. In DNA, the CDR3 is TGTGCCAGCAGTTTATCGAGGGGACAGGGGAACACCGGGGAGCTGTTTTTT. It is translated as CASSLSRGQGNTGELFF.

This sequence joins TRBV7-2 and TRBJ1-1; 11 bases align to TRBD1. Germline values: CDR1 SGHTA, CDR2 FQGNSA. V shed 4 bases, J shed 5 bases, and the junction held 6 bases outside the gene matches. The CDR3 runs 15 residues. Here the CDR3 DNA reads TGTGCCAGCAGCTCCGGGACAGGGGGGGTAACTGAAGCTTTCTTT. Residues: CASSSGTGGVTEAFF.

The chain uses TRBV6-5 and TRBJ2-7; possibly TRBD1 for D (6 bases). Germline V gene data show CDR1 as MNHEY and CDR2 as SVGAGI. Trimming cost V 6 bases and J 2 bases, with 11 bases left between them. CDR3 length: 13 residues. In DNA, the CDR3 is TGTGCCAGCAGCCAGGACAGCCCCTACGAGCAGTACTTC. It encodes CASSQDSPYEQYF.

The chain uses TRBV18 and TRBJ2-1; D might be TRBD1 (6 bases). V was shortened by 1 base and J by 7 bases, with 11 bases between the two germline ends. The CDR3 totals 14 residues. Germline CDR1 reads KGHSH; CDR2 reads LQKENI. CDR3 region: CASSPQGERNEQFF. The CDR3, as DNA: TGTGCCAGCTCACCACAGGGGGAAAGGAATGAGCAGTTCTTC. The full variable domain, completed using reference TRBV18 and TRBJ2-1, is NAGVMQNPRHLVRRRGQEARLRCSPMKGHSHVYWYRQLPEEGLKFMVYLQKENIIDESGMPKERFSAEFPKEGPSILRIQQVVRGDSAAYFCASSPQGERNEQFFGPGTRLTVL.

The V and J genes are TRBV7-2 and TRBJ1-3, with D maybe TRBD1 (5 bases). From germline, CDR1 is SGHTA and CDR2 FQGNSA. The V gene lost 5 bases and the J gene lost 6 bases, with 17 bases spanning the gap. The CDR3 length is 15 residues. CDR3 protein: CASSHEAGPSNTIYF. In nucleotides, the CDR3 is TGTGCCAGCAGCCACGAGGCAGGGCCGTCAAACACCATATATTTT. Full variable domain (rest looked up from reference TRBV7-2 and TRBJ1-3): GAGVSQSPSNKVTEKGKDVELRCDPISGHTALYWYRQSLGQGLEFLIYFQGNSAPDKSGLPSDRFSAERTGGSVSTLTIQRTQQEDSAVYLCASSHEAGPSNTIYFGEGSWLTVV.

V is TRBV18 and J is TRBJ2-3; 9 nucleotides line up with TRBD2. The V gene end was trimmed by 0 bases and the J gene end by 8 bases; junction bases not matched to a gene: 6. This CDR3 comprises 15 residues. CDR1 is KGHSH and CDR2 is LQKENI in the germline V gene. The CDR3 here is CASSPPTSGEGTQYF. CDR3 in DNA: TGTGCCAGCTCACCACCGACTAGCGGAGAAGGTACGCAGTATTTT.

This sequence joins TRBV12-5 and TRBJ1-3, with 8 nucleotides matching TRBD1. Germline values: CDR1 LGHNT, CDR2 FRNRAP. The CDR3 sequence is 15 residues long. Trimming removed 1 base from V and 3 bases from J; junction bases left unmatched: 2. CDR3 sequence reads: CASGLGTGNGNTIYF. The CDR3 DNA is TGTGCTAGTGGTTTGGGGACAGGGAATGGAAACACCATATATTTT.

V and J are TRBV15 and TRBJ2-3; the match to TRBD1 covers 12 bases. The V gene's germline CDR1 is LNHNV and CDR2 YYDKDF (reference sequence). The CDR3 covers 19 residues. The ends lost 0 bases at V and 3 bases at J; junction bases unmatched: 10. This CDR3 is CATSRDRGQGALGTDTQYF. CDR3 in DNA: TGTGCCACCAGCAGAGATAGGGGACAGGGGGCATTAGGGACAGATACGCAGTATTTT.

This chain connects TRBV7-2 to TRBJ2-3, with D maybe TRBD2 (5 bases). V was pared by 5 bases and J by 0 bases, with 12 bases between. Germline CDR1 reads SGHTA; CDR2 reads FQGNSA. The CDR3 has 15 amino acids. CDR3 protein: CASSPGPGSTDTQYF. CDR3 bases: TGTGCCAGCAGCCCCGGGCCGGGGAGCACAGATACGCAGTATTTT.

V usage is TRBV7-3 and J usage is TRBJ2-3, with D possibly matching TRBD2 (6 bases). Germline CDR1 is SGHTA and CDR2 is FQGTGA. V was trimmed by 4 bases and J by 4 bases, leaving 9 bases between them. CDR3 length: 13 residues. The CDR3 region is CASSSSGADTQYF. The DNA for the CDR3 is TGTGCCAGCAGCTCCTCGGGGGCAGATACGCAGTATTTT.

J is TRBJ2-7 and V is TRBV2, with 7 bases that match TRBD1. V gave up 4 bases and J gave up 6 bases; unmatched junction bases: 3. Per the germline V gene, CDR1 is SNHLY and CDR2 is FYNNEI. The CDR3 is made up of 12 amino acids. CDR3 DNA sequence: TGTGCCAGCAGTGGGGACAGTCGCGAGCAGTACTTC. Translation: CASSGDSREQYF.

The chain links TRBV10-3 to TRBJ1-5; tentative D call: TRBD1 (6 bases). The length of the CDR3 is 13 residues. In germline, CDR1 is ENHRY, CDR2 SYGVKD. V was cut by 6 bases and J by 6 bases, with 12 bases left in between. CDR3 amino acids: CAISPTGGQPQHF. In nucleotides, the CDR3 is TGTGCCATCAGCCCGACAGGAGGTCAGCCCCAGCATTTT.

The rearrangement joins TRBV4-3 to TRBJ1-1, with a tentative D call TRBD1 (5 bases). Trimming took off 6 bases at V and 7 bases at J, with 12 bases between the two ends. Per germline, CDR1 LGHNA and CDR2 YSLEER. CDR3 length equals 12 residues. As DNA, the CDR3 is TGCGCCAGCAGTCCCCTCGGGGGTGAAGCTTTCTTT. It is translated as CASSPLGGEAFF.

The chain carries TRBV7-6 and TRBJ2-2; the D gene is possibly TRBD2 (6 bases). The germline gives CDR1 SGHVS, CDR2 FNYEAQ. The CDR3 is 16 amino acids. Deletions cut 0 bases from V and 4 bases from J, with 12 bases between. The CDR3 here is CASSLAGAGGTGELFF. The CDR3 nucleotides are TGTGCCAGCAGCTTAGCAGGAGCCGGGGGCACCGGGGAGCTGTTTTTT.

The CDR3 DNA reads TGTGCCAGCAGCCCCTCGGGAGTCCGCACAGATACGCAGTATTTT. As protein: CASSPSGVRTDTQYF. The genes are TRBV7-9 and TRBJ2-3, with D perhaps matching TRBD2 (6 bases). Trimming took off 5 bases at V and 1 base at J, with 13 bases between the two ends. The CDR3 consists of 15 residues. From germline, CDR1 is SEHNR and CDR2 FQNEAQ (reference sequence). Using reference TRBV7-9 and TRBJ2-3 for the parts outside the CDR3, the full variable domain is DTGVSQNPRHKITKRGQNVTFRCDPISEHNRLYWYRQTLGQGPEFLTYFQNEAQLEKSRLLSDRFSAERPKGSFSTLEIQRTEQGDSAMYLCASSPSGVRTDTQYFGPGTRLTVL.